This T cell receptor (beta chain) was recovered during a study of blood T cell repertoires in COVID-19. The data were produced by immunoSEQ multiplex PCR, yet TCRdb's version contains in-frame clones alone and is incomplete. There are more than 110,000 clones in the sample; 70% to 85% occur only once, and 1.5% to 2% lies in the top ten. The sequence was obtained from a woman between 18 and 29 years old who had been exposed to COVID-19. Sequencing was performed on PBMCs or T cells enriched from blood (not recorded which).

CDR3 sequence: CASSQGSSGNTIYF. The CDR3 DNA is TGCGCCAGCAGCCAGGGGAGCTCTGGAAACACCATATATTTT. This chain links TRBV5-1 with TRBJ1-3; possible D gene TRBD1, 6 bases. The V gene's germline CDR1 is SGHRS and CDR2 YFSETQ. Deletions cut 4 bases from V and 0 bases from J, with 8 bases between. The CDR3 runs 14 residues. Full variable domain (remainder filled in from reference TRBV5-1 and TRBJ1-3): KAGVTQTPRYLIKTRGQQVTLSCSPISGHRSVSWYQQTPGQGLQFLFEYFSETQRNKGNFPGRFSGRQFSNSRSEMNVSTLELGDSALYLCASSQGSSGNTIYFGEGSWLTVV.